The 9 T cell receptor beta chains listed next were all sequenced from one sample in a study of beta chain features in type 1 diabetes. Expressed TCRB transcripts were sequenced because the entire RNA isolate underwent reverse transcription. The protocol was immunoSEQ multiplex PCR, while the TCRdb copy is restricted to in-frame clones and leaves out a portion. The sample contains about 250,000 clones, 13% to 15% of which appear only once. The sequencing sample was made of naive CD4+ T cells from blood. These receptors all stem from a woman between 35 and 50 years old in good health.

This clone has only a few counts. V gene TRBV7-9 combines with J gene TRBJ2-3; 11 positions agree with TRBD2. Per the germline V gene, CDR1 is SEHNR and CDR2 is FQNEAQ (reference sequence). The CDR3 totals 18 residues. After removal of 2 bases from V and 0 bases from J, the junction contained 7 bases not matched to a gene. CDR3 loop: CASSLLLWTSGSTDTQYF. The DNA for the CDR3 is TGTGCCAGCAGCTTACTCCTTTGGACTAGCGGGAGCACAGATACGCAGTATTTT.

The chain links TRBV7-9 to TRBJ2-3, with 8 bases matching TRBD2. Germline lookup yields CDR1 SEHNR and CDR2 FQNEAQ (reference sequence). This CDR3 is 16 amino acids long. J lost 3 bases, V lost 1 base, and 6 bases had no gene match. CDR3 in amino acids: CASSLVRGAVTDTQYF. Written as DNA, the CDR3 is TGTGCCAGCAGCTTAGTGCGGGGGGCCGTTACAGATACGCAGTATTTT. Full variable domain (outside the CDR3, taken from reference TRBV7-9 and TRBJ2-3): DTGVSQNPRHKITKRGQNVTFRCDPISEHNRLYWYRQTLGQGPEFLTYFQNEAQLEKSRLLSDRFSAERPKGSFSTLEIQRTEQGDSAMYLCASSLVRGAVTDTQYFGPGTRLTVL.

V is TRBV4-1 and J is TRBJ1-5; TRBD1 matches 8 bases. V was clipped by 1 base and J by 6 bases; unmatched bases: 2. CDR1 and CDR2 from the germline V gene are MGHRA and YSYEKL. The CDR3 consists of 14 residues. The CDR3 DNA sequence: TGCGCCAGCAGCCAAGGACAGGGGACTCAGCCCCAGCATTTT. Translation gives CASSQGQGTQPQHF.

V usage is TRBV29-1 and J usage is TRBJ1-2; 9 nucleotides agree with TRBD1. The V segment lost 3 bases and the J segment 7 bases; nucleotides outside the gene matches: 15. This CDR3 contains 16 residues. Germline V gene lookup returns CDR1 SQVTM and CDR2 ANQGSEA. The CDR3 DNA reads TGCAGCGTTGACCGTACCGGACAGGGGAGGAGGAGTGGCTACACCTTC. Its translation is CSVDRTGQGRRSGYTF.

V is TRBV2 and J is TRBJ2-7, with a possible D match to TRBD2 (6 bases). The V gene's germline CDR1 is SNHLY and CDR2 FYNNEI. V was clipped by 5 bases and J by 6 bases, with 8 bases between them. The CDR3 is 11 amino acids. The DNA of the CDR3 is TGTGCCAGCAGTCAGGGAGGCGAGCAGTACTTC. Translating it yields CASSQGGEQYF. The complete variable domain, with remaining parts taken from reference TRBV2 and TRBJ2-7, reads EPEVTQTPSHQVTQMGQEVILRCVPISNHLYFYWYRQILGQKVEFLVSFYNNEISEKSEIFDDQFSVERPDGSNFTLKIRSTKLEDSAMYFCASSQGGEQYFGPGTRLTVT.

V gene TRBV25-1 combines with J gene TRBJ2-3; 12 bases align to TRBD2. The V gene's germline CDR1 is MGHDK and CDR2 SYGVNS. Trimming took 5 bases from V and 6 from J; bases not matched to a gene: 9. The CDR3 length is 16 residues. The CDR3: CASSPGTSGPGDTQYF. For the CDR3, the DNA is TGTGCCAGCAGTCCCGGGACTAGCGGGCCTGGGGATACGCAGTATTTT. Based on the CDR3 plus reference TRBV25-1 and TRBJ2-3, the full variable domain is EADIYQTPRYLVIGTGKKITLECSQTMGHDKMYWYQQDPGMELHLIHYSYGVNSTEKGDLSSESTVSRIRTEHFPLTLESARPSHTSQYLCASSPGTSGPGDTQYFGPGTRLTVL.

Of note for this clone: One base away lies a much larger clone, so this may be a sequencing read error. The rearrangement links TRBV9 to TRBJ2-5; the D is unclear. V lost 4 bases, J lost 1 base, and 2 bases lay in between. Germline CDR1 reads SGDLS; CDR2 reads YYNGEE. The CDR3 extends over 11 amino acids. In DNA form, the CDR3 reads TGTGCCAGCAGCCTCCAAGAGACCCAGTACTTC. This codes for CASSLQETQYF.

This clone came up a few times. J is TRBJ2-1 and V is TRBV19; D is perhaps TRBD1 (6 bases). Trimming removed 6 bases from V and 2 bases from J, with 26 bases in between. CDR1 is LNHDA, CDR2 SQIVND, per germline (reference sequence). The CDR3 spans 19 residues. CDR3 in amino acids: CASSFAPPQGPPPYNEQFF. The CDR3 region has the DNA TGTGCCAGTAGCTTTGCACCGCCCCAGGGGCCTCCTCCCTACAATGAGCAGTTCTTC.

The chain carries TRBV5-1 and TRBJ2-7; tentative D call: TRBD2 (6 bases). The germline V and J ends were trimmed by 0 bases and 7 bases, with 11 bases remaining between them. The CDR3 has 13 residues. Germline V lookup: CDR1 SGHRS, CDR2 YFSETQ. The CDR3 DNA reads TGCGCCAGCAGCTTGGATCTTCGGGGGGAGCAGTACTTC. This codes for CASSLDLRGEQYF.